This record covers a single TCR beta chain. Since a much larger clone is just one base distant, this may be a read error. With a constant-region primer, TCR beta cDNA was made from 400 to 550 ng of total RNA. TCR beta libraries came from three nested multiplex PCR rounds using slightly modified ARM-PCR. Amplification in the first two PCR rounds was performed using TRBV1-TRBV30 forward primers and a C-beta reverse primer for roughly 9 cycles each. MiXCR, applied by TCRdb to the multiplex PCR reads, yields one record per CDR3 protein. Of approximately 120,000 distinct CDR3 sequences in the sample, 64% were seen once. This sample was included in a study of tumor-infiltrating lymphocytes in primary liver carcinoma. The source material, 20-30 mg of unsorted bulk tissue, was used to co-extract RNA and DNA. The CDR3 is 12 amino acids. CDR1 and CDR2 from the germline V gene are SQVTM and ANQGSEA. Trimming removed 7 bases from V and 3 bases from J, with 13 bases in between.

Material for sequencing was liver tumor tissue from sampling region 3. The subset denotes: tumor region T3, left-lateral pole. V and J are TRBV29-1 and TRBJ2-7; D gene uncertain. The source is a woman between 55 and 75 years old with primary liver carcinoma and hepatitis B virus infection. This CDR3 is CSAGGGLYEQYF. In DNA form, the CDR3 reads TGCAGCGCCGGTGGCGGTCTCTACGAGCAGTACTTC.